This passage covers 2 T cell receptor beta chains from one sample sequenced in a study of T cell responses to AZD1222 COVID-19 vaccine. Repertoires were generated with immunoSEQ multiplex PCR, while TCRdb's copy carries only in-frame clones and drops some. The sample shows roughly 180,000 clones, 91% of them seen only once. The sample was peripheral blood, taken on day 0 of AZD1222 vaccination. The receptors derive from an adult in good health.

The table lists this clone with a count of one. The chain links TRBV5-6 to TRBJ1-1; the D gene is possibly TRBD1 (5 bases). The CDR3 runs to 13 residues. Germline-derived CDR1 and CDR2 are SGHDT and YYEEEE. V shed 0 bases and J shed 8 bases, with 11 bases lying between them. CDR3 nucleotides: TGTGCCAGCAGCTTGGCAGGGAAGGGGGAAGCTTTCTTT. This translates into CASSLAGKGEAFF. Full variable domain (rest looked up from reference TRBV5-6 and TRBJ1-1): DAGVTQSPTHLIKTRGQQVTLRCSPKSGHDTVSWYQQALGQGPQFIFQYYEEEERQRGNFPDRFSGHQFPNYSSELNVNALLLGDSALYLCASSLAGKGEAFFGQGTRLTVV.

The CDR3 bases are TGTGCCAGTAGGGGGGGCGGCCGATGGGTTCAGCCCCAGCATTTT. Encoded protein: CASRGGGRWVQPQHF. The V and J genes are TRBV19 and TRBJ1-5; the D gene is possibly TRBD1 (6 bases). Germline CDR1 LNHDA, CDR2 SQIVND (reference sequence). The ends were cut back, 6 bases at V and 6 bases at J, with 18 bases in the middle. The CDR3 length is 15 residues.